This is a list of T cell receptor beta chains from one sample in a study of regulatory T cells in long-lasting Graves disease. TCRdb recomputed calls from the multiplex PCR reads with MiXCR, one row per CDR3 protein. The sample lists about 450,000 distinct CDR3 sequences, 14% occurring once. The data were also submitted as part of a second study, on T cells in Graves' hyperthyroidism and ophthalmopathy.

The source was peripheral blood mononuclear cells (PBMCs), collected at new diagnosis, from a patient treated with antithyroid drugs. The receptor set was obtained from a woman aged 45-60 years with Graves disease. The CDR3 runs from the conserved cysteine through the conserved F or W. D genes are given only for firm matches. The listing skips clone size in some rows; elsewhere it reads once, few, many or a size class.

CDR3,DNA,J,D,size,V
CSAFLAEPPFEQYF,TGCAGTGCTTTTCTAGCGGAGCCACCTTTCGAGCAGTACTTC,TRBJ2-7,TRBD2,many,TRBV20-1
CASRNSNQPQHF,TGTGCCAGCAGGAATAGCAATCAGCCCCAGCATTTT,TRBJ1-5,NA,many,TRBV28
CASTPRAIYEQYF,TGTGCCAGCACCCCGAGAGCAATTTACGAGCAGTACTTC,TRBJ2-7,NA,many,TRBV11-2
CASSLTTGKNIQYF,TGTGCCAGCAGTCTTACTACCGGCAAAAACATTCAGTACTTC,TRBJ2-4,NA,NA,TRBV6-1
CASSTQGTSGTSSYNEQFF,TGTGCCAGTAGTACGCAAGGGACTAGCGGAACCAGCTCCTACAATGAGCAGTTCTTC,TRBJ2-1,TRBD2,many,TRBV19
CASSLGFGHTEAFF,TGTGCCAGCAGCTTAGGATTCGGGCACACTGAAGCTTTCTTT,TRBJ1-1,NA,many,TRBV13
CASSRLAITGELFF,TGTGCCAGCAGTCGACTAGCGATCACCGGGGAGCTGTTTTTT,TRBJ2-2,TRBD2,NA,TRBV12-3/TRBV12-4
CASSLLGQGRTKNIQYF,TGTGCCAGCAGCTTACTGGGACAGGGAAGGACCAAAAACATTCAGTACTTC,TRBJ2-4,TRBD1,few,TRBV7-8
CASSPGTEDYEQYF,TGCGCCAGCAGCCCCGGGACAGAAGACTACGAGCAGTACTTC,TRBJ2-7,TRBD1,many,TRBV5-1
CSARDLWRKETQYF,TGCAGTGCTAGAGACTTGTGGCGGAAAGAGACCCAGTACTTC,TRBJ2-5,NA,many,TRBV20-1
CASSPGQDSSYEQYF,TGTGCCAGCTCACCGGGACAGGATAGCTCCTACGAGCAGTACTTC,TRBJ2-7,TRBD1,NA,TRBV18
CASSFPNRQGRTAFF,TGTGCCAGCAGTTTCCCTAACCGACAGGGCAGGACGGCTTTCTTT,TRBJ1-1,TRBD1,many,TRBV28
CASTALVLLADTQYF,TGTGCCAGCACTGCCTTGGTCCTGTTGGCAGATACGCAGTATTTT,TRBJ2-3,NA,many,TRBV2